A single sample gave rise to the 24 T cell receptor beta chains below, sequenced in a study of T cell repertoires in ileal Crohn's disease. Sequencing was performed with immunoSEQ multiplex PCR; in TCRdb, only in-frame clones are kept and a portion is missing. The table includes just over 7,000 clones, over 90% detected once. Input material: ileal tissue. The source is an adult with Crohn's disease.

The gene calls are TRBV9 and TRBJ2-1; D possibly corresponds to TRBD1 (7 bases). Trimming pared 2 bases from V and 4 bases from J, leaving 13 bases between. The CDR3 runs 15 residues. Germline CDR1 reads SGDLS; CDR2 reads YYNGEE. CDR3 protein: CASSVEGQRYNEQFF. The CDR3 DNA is TGTGCCAGCAGCGTGGAGGGACAGAGGTACAATGAGCAGTTCTTC.

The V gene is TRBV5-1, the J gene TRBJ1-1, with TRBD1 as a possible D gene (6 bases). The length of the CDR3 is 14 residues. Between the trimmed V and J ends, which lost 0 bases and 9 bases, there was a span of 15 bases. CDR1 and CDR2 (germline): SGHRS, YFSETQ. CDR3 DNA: TGCGCCAGCAGCTTGGGGGGGGGCGAGTGGAAAGCTTTCTTT. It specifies CASSLGGGEWKAFF.

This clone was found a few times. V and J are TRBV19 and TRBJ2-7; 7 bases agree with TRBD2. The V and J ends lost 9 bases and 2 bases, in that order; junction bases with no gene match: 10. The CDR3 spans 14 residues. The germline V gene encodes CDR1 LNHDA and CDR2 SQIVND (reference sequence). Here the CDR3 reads CASNRGGGTYEQYF. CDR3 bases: TGTGCCAGCAACCGTGGGGGGGGGACCTACGAGCAGTACTTC. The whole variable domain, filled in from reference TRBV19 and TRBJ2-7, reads DGGITQSPKYLFRKEGQNVTLSCEQNLNHDAMYWYRQDPGQGLRLIYYSQIVNDFQKGDIAEGYSVSREKKESFPLTVTSAQKNPTAFYLCASNRGGGTYEQYFGPGTRLTVT.

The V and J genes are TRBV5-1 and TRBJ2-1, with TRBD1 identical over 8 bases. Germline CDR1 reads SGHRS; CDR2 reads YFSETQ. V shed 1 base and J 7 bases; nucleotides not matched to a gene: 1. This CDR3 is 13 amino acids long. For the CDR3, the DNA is TGCGCCAGCAGCTTGCGACAGGGGAATGAGCAGTTCTTC. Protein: CASSLRQGNEQFF.

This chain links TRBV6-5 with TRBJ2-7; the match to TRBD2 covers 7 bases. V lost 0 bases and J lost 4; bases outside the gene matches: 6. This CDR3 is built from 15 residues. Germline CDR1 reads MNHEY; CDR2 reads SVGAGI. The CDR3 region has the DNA TGTGCCAGCAGTTACTCGACCCGCGGGAGTTACGAGCAGTACTTC. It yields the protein CASSYSTRGSYEQYF.

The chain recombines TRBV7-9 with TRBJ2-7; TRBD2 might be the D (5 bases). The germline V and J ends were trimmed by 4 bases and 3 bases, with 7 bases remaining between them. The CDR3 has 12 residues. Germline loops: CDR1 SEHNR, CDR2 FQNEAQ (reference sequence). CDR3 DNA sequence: TGTGCCAGCAGCTCTGACTACTACGAGCAGTACTTC. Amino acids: CASSSDYYEQYF.

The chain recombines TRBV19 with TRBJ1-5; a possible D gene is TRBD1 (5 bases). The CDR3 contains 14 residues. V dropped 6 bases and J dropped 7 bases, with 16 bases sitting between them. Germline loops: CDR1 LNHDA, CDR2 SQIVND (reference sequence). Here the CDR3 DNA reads TGTGCCAGTAGGCGTGGGGGGGGTTTGCAGCCCCAGCATTTT. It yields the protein CASRRGGGLQPQHF.

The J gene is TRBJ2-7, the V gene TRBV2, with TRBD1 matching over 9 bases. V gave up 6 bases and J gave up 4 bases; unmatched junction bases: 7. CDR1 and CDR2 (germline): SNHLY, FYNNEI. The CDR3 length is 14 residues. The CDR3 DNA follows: TGTGCCAGCAGGAGGGGACAGGGTGGATACGAGCAGTACTTC. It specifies CASRRGQGGYEQYF. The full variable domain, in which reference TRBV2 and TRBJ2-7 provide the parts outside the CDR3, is EPEVTQTPSHQVTQMGQEVILRCVPISNHLYFYWYRQILGQKVEFLVSFYNNEISEKSEIFDDQFSVERPDGSNFTLKIRSTKLEDSAMYFCASRRGQGGYEQYFGPGTRLTVT.

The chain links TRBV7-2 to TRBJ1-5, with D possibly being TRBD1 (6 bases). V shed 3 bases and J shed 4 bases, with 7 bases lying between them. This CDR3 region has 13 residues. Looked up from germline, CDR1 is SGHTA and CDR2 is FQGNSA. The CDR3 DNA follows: TGTGCCAGCAGCTTCCAGGGGAATCAGCCCCAGCATTTT. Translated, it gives CASSFQGNQPQHF.

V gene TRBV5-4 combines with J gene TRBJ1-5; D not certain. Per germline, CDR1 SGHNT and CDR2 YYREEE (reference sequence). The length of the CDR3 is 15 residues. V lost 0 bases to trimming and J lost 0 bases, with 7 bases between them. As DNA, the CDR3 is TGTGCCAGCAGCTTGGGTGGAGGTAGCAATCAGCCCCAGCATTTT. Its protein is CASSLGGGSNQPQHF. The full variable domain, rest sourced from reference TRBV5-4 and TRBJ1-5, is ETGVTQSPTHLIKTRGQQVTLRCSSQSGHNTVSWYQQALGQGPQFIFQYYREEENGRGNFPPRFSGLQFPNYSSELNVNALELDDSALYLCASSLGGGSNQPQHFGDGTRLSIL.

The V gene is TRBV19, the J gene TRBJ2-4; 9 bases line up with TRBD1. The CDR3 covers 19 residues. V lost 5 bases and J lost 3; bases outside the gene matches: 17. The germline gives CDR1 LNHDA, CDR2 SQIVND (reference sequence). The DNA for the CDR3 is TGTGCCAGTAGTGCCCGTCCCGGGACAGGGACTTTTGTCAAAAACATTCAGTACTTC. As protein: CASSARPGTGTFVKNIQYF. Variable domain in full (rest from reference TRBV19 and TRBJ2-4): DGGITQSPKYLFRKEGQNVTLSCEQNLNHDAMYWYRQDPGQGLRLIYYSQIVNDFQKGDIAEGYSVSREKKESFPLTVTSAQKNPTAFYLCASSARPGTGTFVKNIQYFGAGTRLSVL.

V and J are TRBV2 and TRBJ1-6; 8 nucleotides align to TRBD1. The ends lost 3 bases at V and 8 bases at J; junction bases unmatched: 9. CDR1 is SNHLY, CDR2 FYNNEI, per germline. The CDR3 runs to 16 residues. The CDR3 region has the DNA TGTGCCAGCAGTGATCCCCTTGGACAGGGCCATTCACCCCTCCACTTT. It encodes CASSDPLGQGHSPLHF.

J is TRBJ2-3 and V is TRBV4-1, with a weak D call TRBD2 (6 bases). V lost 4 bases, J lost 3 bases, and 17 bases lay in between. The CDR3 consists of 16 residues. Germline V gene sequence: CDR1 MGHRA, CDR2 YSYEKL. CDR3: CASSPNEGGRTDTQYF. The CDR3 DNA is TGCGCCAGCAGCCCCAATGAGGGTGGGAGGACAGATACGCAGTATTTT.

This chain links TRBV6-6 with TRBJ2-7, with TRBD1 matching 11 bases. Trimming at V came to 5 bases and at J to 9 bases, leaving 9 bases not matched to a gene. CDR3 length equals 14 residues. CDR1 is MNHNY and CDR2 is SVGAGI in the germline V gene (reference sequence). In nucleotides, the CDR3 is TGTGCCAGCAGTAACCCGGACAGGGGGCATGGGCAGTACTTC. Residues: CASSNPDRGHGQYF.

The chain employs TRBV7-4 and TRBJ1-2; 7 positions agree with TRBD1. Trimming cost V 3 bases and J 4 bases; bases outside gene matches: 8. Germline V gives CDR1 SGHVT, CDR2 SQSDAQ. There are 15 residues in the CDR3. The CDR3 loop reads CASSFLAAGGYGYTF. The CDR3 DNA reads TGTGCCAGCAGCTTCCTGGCGGCAGGGGGCTATGGCTACACCTTC.

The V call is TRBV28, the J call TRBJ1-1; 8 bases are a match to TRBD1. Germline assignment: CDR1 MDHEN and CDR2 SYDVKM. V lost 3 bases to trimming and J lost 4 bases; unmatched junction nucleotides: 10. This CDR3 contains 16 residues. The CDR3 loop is CASSLPRQGLSTEAFF. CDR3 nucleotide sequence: TGTGCCAGCAGTTTGCCTAGACAGGGGCTGAGCACTGAAGCTTTCTTT.

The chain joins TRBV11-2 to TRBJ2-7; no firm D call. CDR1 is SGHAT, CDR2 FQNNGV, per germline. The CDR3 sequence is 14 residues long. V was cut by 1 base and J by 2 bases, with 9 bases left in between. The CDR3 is CASSLAPFAYEQYF. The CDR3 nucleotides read TGTGCCAGCAGCTTAGCCCCTTTTGCCTACGAGCAGTACTTC.

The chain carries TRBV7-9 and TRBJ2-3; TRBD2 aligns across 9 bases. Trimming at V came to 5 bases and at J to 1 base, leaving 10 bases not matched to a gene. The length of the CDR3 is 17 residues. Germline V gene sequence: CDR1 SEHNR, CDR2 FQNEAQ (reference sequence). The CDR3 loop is CASSRSGSGVGTDTQYF. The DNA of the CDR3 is TGTGCCAGCAGCCGTAGCGGGAGTGGTGTCGGCACAGATACGCAGTATTTT.

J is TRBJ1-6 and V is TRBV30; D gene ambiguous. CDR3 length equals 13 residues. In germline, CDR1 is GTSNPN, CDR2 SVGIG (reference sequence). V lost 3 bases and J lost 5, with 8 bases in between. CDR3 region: CAWSEDDNSPLHF. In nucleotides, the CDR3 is TGTGCCTGGAGCGAGGATGATAATTCACCCCTCCACTTT.

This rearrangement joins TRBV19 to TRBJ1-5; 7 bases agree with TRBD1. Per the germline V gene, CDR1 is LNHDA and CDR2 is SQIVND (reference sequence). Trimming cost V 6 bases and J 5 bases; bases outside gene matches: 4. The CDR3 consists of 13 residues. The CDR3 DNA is TGTGCCAGTAGAAACAGGGGTGATCAGCCCCAGCATTTT. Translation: CASRNRGDQPQHF.

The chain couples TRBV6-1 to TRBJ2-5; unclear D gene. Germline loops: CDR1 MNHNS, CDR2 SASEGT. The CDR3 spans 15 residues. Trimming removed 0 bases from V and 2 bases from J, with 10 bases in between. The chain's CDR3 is CASSEAVTPQETQYF. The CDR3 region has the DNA TGTGCCAGCAGTGAAGCAGTGACTCCACAAGAGACCCAGTACTTC.

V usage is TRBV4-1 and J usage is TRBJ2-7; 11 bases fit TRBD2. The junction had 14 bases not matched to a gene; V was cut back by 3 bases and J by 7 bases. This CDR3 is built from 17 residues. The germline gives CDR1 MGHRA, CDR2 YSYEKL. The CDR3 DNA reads TGCGCCAGCAGCCACGGACCTACTAGCGGGAGTGACATTGAGCAGTACTTC. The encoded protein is CASSHGPTSGSDIEQYF.

The CDR3 reads CASSFGGWGNEQFF. CDR3 sequence (DNA): TGTGCCAGCAGTTTTGGAGGGTGGGGTAATGAGCAGTTCTTC. V is TRBV27 and J is TRBJ2-1; a possible D gene is TRBD2 (6 bases). The V end lost 3 bases, the J end lost 7 bases, and 13 bases lay between the germline ends. Germline assignment: CDR1 MNHEY and CDR2 SMNVEV (reference sequence). There are 14 residues in the CDR3.

The CDR3 reads CASSQLRGRGETQYF. The CDR3 nucleotides read TGCGCCAGCAGTCAATTAAGGGGCAGGGGTGAGACCCAGTACTTC. The V and J genes are TRBV23-1 and TRBJ2-5, with D possibly being TRBD1 (6 bases). TRBV23-1 is annotated as an ORF whose role is uncertain. Trimming pared 1 base from V and 5 bases from J, leaving 14 bases between. This CDR3 has 15 residues.